The 5 T cell receptor beta chains reported below all come from one sample, sequenced in a study of T cells expressing NK-cell markers. TCRdb reprocessed the 5' RACE reads, keeping one entry per CDR3 protein, no DNA. The sample data list fewer than 550,000 distinct CDR3 sequences. Sequenced input: blood T cells: a sorted CD56 or NKG2C T cell subset, CD4+ or CD8+ T cells, or bulk PBMC T cells (not recorded which). The receptors were gathered from a woman in her forties or fifties in good health.

The chain uses TRBV11-3 and TRBJ2-5; TCRdb designates TRBD1, a call that cannot be tested without DNA. The germline V gene has CDR1 SGHNT and CDR2 YENEEA. The CDR3 has 17 residues. CDR3 protein: CASMGGQSGTAEETQYF.

The chain combines TRBV10-3 with TRBJ2-7; TCRdb outputs TRBD1, but without DNA this stays unchecked. Looked up from germline, CDR1 is ENHRY and CDR2 is SYGVKD. The CDR3 totals 15 residues. CDR3 protein: CAISEVRSPGNEQYF.

The gene calls are TRBV5-1 and TRBJ2-3; TCRdb proposes TRBD1, but this gene call is untestable without DNA. CDR3 size: 14 residues. In germline, CDR1 is SGHRS, CDR2 YFSETQ. Here the CDR3 reads CASRGSVSTDTQYF.

The CDR3 loop reads CSARLAGLLQYF. The chain has TRBV20-1 and TRBJ2-5; TCRdb selects TRBD2, and the lack of DNA leaves this call unchecked. CDR3 length: 12 amino acids. Germline V gene sequence: CDR1 DFQATT, CDR2 SNEGSKA (reference sequence).

The chain uses TRBV29-1 and TRBJ2-5; TCRdb designates TRBD2, a call that cannot be tested without DNA. Germline V CDR1 and CDR2: SQVTM, ANQGSEA. This CDR3 has 15 amino acids. CDR3 in amino acids: CSVQLTGTSGSVTYF.